The T cell receptor beta chain described here comes from a study of sequential checkpoint blockade in melanoma. Assay used: immunoSEQ multiplex PCR; TCRdb lists only in-frame clones, some missing. The data hold about 6,100 clones, with less than 60% observed a single time. Treatment given: randomized to nivolumab then ipilimumab (arm A) or the reverse (arm B). Germline V lookup: CDR1 SNHLY, CDR2 FYNNEI. CDR3 length: 13 residues. Trimming pared 1 base from V and 10 bases from J, leaving 10 bases between. The TCR was taken from a human patient with melanoma. Some clones in this sample may be carry-over from other donors' samples. The material sequenced was CD8+ T cells sorted from blood (inferred from file names), taken from a patient given nivolumab and ipilimumab in sequence. The V and J genes are TRBV2 and TRBJ1-4; D is unresolved. Here the CDR3 reads CASSEGPVGKLFF. Written as DNA, the CDR3 is TGTGCCAGCAGTGAAGGCCCGGTCGGAAAACTGTTTTTT.